The 20 T cell receptor beta chains below come from one sample, sequenced in a study of shared clonotypes between healthy human individuals. The table came from immunoSEQ multiplex PCR; TCRdb's copy has only in-frame clones and leaves some out. The sample has 2,100,000 or so clones; around 95% are singletons. Specimen: naive CD4+ T cells sorted from blood. Subset defined: CD45RA+ positively selected. These receptors originate from a man younger than 30 in good health.

This clone was seen only once. This chain links TRBV6-5 with TRBJ2-2; D is uncertain. Trimming took off 0 bases at V and 5 bases at J, with 13 bases between the two ends. This CDR3 region has 16 residues. Germline lookup yields CDR1 MNHEY and CDR2 SVGAGI. The DNA for the CDR3 is TGTGCCAGCAGTTACTCTACGGACCGAGCTACCGGGGAGCTGTTTTTT. Amino acids: CASSYSTDRATGELFF.

The chain employs TRBV27 and TRBJ2-7; unclear D gene. Per the germline V gene, CDR1 is MNHEY and CDR2 is SMNVEV (reference sequence). Trimming cost V 5 bases and J 3 bases, with 11 bases left between them. The CDR3 consists of 13 residues. The chain's CDR3 is CASSSLWSYEQYF. CDR3 coding DNA: TGTGCCAGCAGTAGTTTGTGGAGCTACGAGCAGTACTTC.

This rearrangement joins TRBV11-2 to TRBJ2-1; 9 nucleotides align to TRBD1. Trimming took 2 bases from V and 6 from J; bases not matched to a gene: 11. Germline V gene sequence: CDR1 SGHAT, CDR2 FQNNGV. The CDR3 is 17 residues long. The CDR3 coding sequence is TGTGCCAGCAGCTTAAACAACCCGGGACAGGGCGTCAATGAGCAGTTCTTC. Encoded protein: CASSLNNPGQGVNEQFF.

This rearrangement joins TRBV4-3 to TRBJ2-2; 8 bases align to TRBD2. The germline CDR1 and CDR2 sequences are LGHNA and YSLEER. The CDR3 length is 17 residues. V was pared by 5 bases and J by 9 bases, with 17 bases of the junction left unmatched. CDR3 bases: TGCGCCAGCAGCTTTGCACCGGGACTAGGGGATCCTAGGGAGCTGTTTTTT. It translates to CASSFAPGLGDPRELFF.

The CDR3 sequence is CASSWNRGEYNEQFF. As DNA, the CDR3 is TGTGCCAGCAGTTGGAACAGGGGGGAATACAATGAGCAGTTCTTC. V and J are TRBV27 and TRBJ2-1, with 8 bases fitting TRBD1. Germline CDR1 and CDR2: MNHEY and SMNVEV (reference sequence). The CDR3 extends over 15 amino acids. V was pared by 4 bases and J by 4 bases, with 6 bases of the junction left unmatched.

The CDR3 spells CASSARGSGGGYNEQFF. The CDR3 coding sequence is TGTGCCAGCAGCGCCCGGGGTAGCGGAGGGGGATACAATGAGCAGTTCTTC. The genes are TRBV9 and TRBJ2-1; either TRBD1 or TRBD2 may fit D (6 bases each). Germline V gene data show CDR1 as SGDLS and CDR2 as YYNGEE. V was shortened by 3 bases and J by 4 bases, with 20 bases between the two germline ends. The CDR3 contains 17 residues.

The chain links TRBV11-3 to TRBJ2-5; 7 bases map to TRBD1. V dropped 1 base and J dropped 1; count of bases not matched to a gene: 3. This CDR3 spans 15 amino acids. Germline CDR1 SGHNT, CDR2 YENEEA. The CDR3 protein is CASSLATGPQETQYF. The CDR3 DNA follows: TGTGCCAGCAGCTTAGCGACAGGGCCCCAAGAGACCCAGTACTTC.

Note on this clone: Sequence at one end of the junction differs from germline and may be a read error. The V and J genes are TRBV30 and TRBJ1-3; no clear D. This CDR3 is built from 13 residues. The germline V gene has CDR1 GTSNPN and CDR2 SVGIG (reference sequence). The CDR3 spells CAWSVVSGDTIYF. The DNA for the CDR3 is TGTGCCTGGAGTGTGGTCAGTGGAGACACCATATATTTT.

V is TRBV29-1 and J is TRBJ1-3, with unresolved D. CDR1 is SQVTM and CDR2 is ANQGSEA in the germline V gene. The V end was cut by 2 bases, the J end by 3 bases, with 8 bases between. The CDR3 runs 13 residues. For the CDR3, the DNA is TGCAGCGTTGAACTAGGAGGTGGAAACACCATATATTTT. Translating it yields CSVELGGGNTIYF.

This clone appeared once. The rearrangement links TRBV5-1 to TRBJ2-3; 9 nucleotides agree with TRBD2. Germline CDR1 is SGHRS and CDR2 is YFSETQ. The CDR3 is made up of 17 amino acids. With 0 bases clipped from V and 0 bases from J, the junction kept 5 bases outside the gene matches. CDR3 region: CASSLGDSGGSTDTQYF. The CDR3 region has the DNA TGCGCCAGCAGCTTGGGGGATAGCGGGGGAAGCACAGATACGCAGTATTTT. Drawing the rest from reference TRBV5-1 and TRBJ2-3, the complete variable domain is KAGVTQTPRYLIKTRGQQVTLSCSPISGHRSVSWYQQTPGQGLQFLFEYFSETQRNKGNFPGRFSGRQFSNSRSEMNVSTLELGDSALYLCASSLGDSGGSTDTQYFGPGTRLTVL.

This chain uses TRBV6-5 with TRBJ1-6; 8 bases align to TRBD1. CDR3 length: 15 amino acids. The V gene end was trimmed by 5 bases and the J gene end by 10 bases; junction bases not matched to a gene: 10. Germline V gene data show CDR1 as MNHEY and CDR2 as SVGAGI. The CDR3 loop is CASSAGTGPTSPLHF. CDR3 nucleotide sequence: TGTGCCAGCAGTGCCGGGACAGGTCCTACATCACCCCTCCACTTT.

This chain links TRBV6-5 with TRBJ2-1; D unresolved. The CDR3 is made up of 11 amino acids. Germline V gene sequence: CDR1 MNHEY, CDR2 SVGAGI. V lost 6 bases to trimming and J lost 8 bases, with 8 bases between them. The CDR3 spells CASSRNDEQFF. DNA for the CDR3: TGTGCCAGCAGCCGAAACGATGAGCAGTTCTTC.

This clone was observed a single time. V is TRBV5-4 and J is TRBJ2-7; tentative D call: TRBD1 (5 bases). Germline values: CDR1 SGHNT, CDR2 YYREEE (reference sequence). The CDR3 loop spans 14 amino acids. V was pared by 0 bases and J by 4 bases, with 11 bases between. CDR3 in DNA: TGTGCCAGCAGCTTGGGGGGCCTTAAGTACGAGCAGTACTTC. It is translated as CASSLGGLKYEQYF.

The chain joins TRBV9 to TRBJ2-1, with D perhaps TRBD2 (7 bases). The V end lost 0 bases, the J end lost 3 bases, and 22 bases lay between the germline ends. Germline V gene data show CDR1 as SGDLS and CDR2 as YYNGEE. There are 19 residues in the CDR3. The chain's CDR3 is CASSVGGRGWPSGYNEQFF. CDR3 bases: TGTGCCAGCAGCGTAGGGGGCAGGGGTTGGCCTAGCGGCTACAATGAGCAGTTCTTC. The complete variable domain, with remaining parts taken from reference TRBV9 and TRBJ2-1, reads DSGVTQTPKHLITATGQRVTLRCSPRSGDLSVYWYQQSLDQGLQFLIQYYNGEERAKGNILERFSAQQFPDLHSELNLSSLELGDSALYFCASSVGGRGWPSGYNEQFFGPGTRLTVL.

The chain carries TRBV29-1 and TRBJ2-5; 8 bases map to TRBD2. This CDR3 spans 14 amino acids. V gave up 6 bases and J gave up 3 bases; unmatched junction bases: 9. Looked up from germline, CDR1 is SQVTM and CDR2 is ANQGSEA. For the CDR3, the DNA is TGCAGCGTAAGGGCGACTAGCGCTAAAGAGACCCAGTACTTC. This encodes CSVRATSAKETQYF.

The chain links TRBV4-1 to TRBJ1-5, with TRBD1 matching over 7 bases. The germline V gene has CDR1 MGHRA and CDR2 YSYEKL. The CDR3 is made up of 15 amino acids. J gave up 3 bases and V 2 bases, and 4 bases lay outside the gene matches. CDR3 in DNA: TGCGCCAGCAGCCAAACACAGGGGATCAATCAGCCCCAGCATTTT. Encoded protein: CASSQTQGINQPQHF.

The chain is built from TRBV2 and TRBJ2-6; 8 nucleotides match TRBD1. The germline V gene encodes CDR1 SNHLY and CDR2 FYNNEI. There are 18 residues in the CDR3. J lost 0 bases, V lost 8 bases, and 12 bases had no gene match. Here the CDR3 reads CASRLGTGKISGANVLTF. The CDR3 coding sequence is TGTGCCAGCCGCCTAGGGACAGGTAAAATCTCTGGGGCCAACGTCCTGACTTTC.

The rearrangement joins TRBV27 to TRBJ2-3, with D possibly being TRBD1 (6 bases). The germline CDR1 and CDR2 sequences are MNHEY and SMNVEV (reference sequence). The CDR3 consists of 15 residues. Trimming stripped 0 bases from V and 3 bases from J, with 10 bases between. CDR3 DNA sequence: TGTGCCAGCAGTTTATCCACAGGGCGGACAGATACGCAGTATTTT. It is translated as CASSLSTGRTDTQYF.

The chain joins TRBV4-1 to TRBJ2-7; TRBD2 matches 9 bases. Germline-derived CDR1 and CDR2 are MGHRA and YSYEKL. CDR3 size: 19 residues. After removal of 2 bases from V and 7 bases from J, the junction contained 21 bases not matched to a gene. CDR3 protein: CASSQLPTLQAGGRGEQYF. CDR3 nucleotide sequence: TGCGCCAGCAGCCAATTACCTACACTTCAAGCGGGAGGAAGAGGGGAGCAGTACTTC.

V usage is TRBV23-1 and J usage is TRBJ2-7, with a tentative D call TRBD1 (5 bases). TRBV23-1 belongs to the ORF category, with a function that is uncertain. Trimming took off 2 bases at V and 3 bases at J, with 8 bases between the two ends. This CDR3 is built from 13 residues. The CDR3 DNA sequence: TGCGCCAGCAGTCAAACGACAGACTACGAGCAGTACTTC. Amino acid sequence: CASSQTTDYEQYF.